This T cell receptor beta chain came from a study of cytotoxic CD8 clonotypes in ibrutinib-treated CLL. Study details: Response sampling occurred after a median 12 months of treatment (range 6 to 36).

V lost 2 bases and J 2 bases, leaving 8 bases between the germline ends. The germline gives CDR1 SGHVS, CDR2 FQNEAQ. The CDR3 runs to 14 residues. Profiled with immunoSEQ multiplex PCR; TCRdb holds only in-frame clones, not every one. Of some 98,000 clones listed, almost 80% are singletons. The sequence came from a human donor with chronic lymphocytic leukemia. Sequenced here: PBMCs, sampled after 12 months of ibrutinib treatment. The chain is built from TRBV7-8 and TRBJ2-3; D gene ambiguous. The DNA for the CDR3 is TGTGCCAGCAGCTTAATTACCCACACAGATACGCAGTATTTT. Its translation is CASSLITHTDTQYF. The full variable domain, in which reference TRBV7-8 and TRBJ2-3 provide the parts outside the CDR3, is GAGVSQSPRYKVAKRGQDVALRCDPISGHVSLFWYQQALGQGPEFLTYFQNEAQLDKSGLPSDRFFAERPEGSVSTLKIQRTQQEDSAVYLCASSLITHTDTQYFGPGTRLTVL.